This TCR beta chain comes out of a study of blood T cells in healthy people across ages. Study-level points and caveats: The study lacked donor CMV status, which possibly confounded expanded clonotype changes.

Note on this clonotype: Its antigen is as yet unknown.

Together with a sample-barcoded 5' primer, a J-beta primer mix was included in a second PCR lasting roughly 7 to 11 cycles. Via MiXCR, TCRdb re-called the 5' RACE reads, giving one row per CDR3 protein. The sample shows 700,000 to 850,000 distinct CDR3 sequences, under 40% of them seen only once. This CDR3 has 16 residues. Germline-derived CDR1 and CDR2 are DFQATT and SNEGSKA (reference sequence). The germline V and J ends were trimmed by 0 bases and 1 base, with 14 bases remaining between them. The receptor comes from a man aged 18 to 30 in good health. This chain uses TRBV20-1 with TRBJ2-3; D is perhaps TRBD1 or TRBD2 (5 bases each). The specimen was blood. CDR3 protein: CSARDIGTPGTDTQYF. The CDR3 nucleotides are TGCAGTGCTAGAGATATCGGGACGCCGGGCACAGATACGCAGTATTTT.